The 27 T cell receptor beta chains below come from one sample, sequenced in a study of T cells in Graves' hyperthyroidism and ophthalmopathy. The TCR beta CDR3 regions underwent amplification using RNA transcripts as the source. Using the HTBI primer set, a first-round RT-PCR was run on the TCR CDR3. TCRdb used MiXCR to reprocess the multiplex PCR reads, holding one entry per CDR3 protein. The sample gives about 180,000 distinct CDR3 sequences, approximately 15% of which show up once; roughly 30% is in the top ten. Material: blood. The receptors shown here come from a woman in her 50s with Graves' hyperthyroidism.

V and J are TRBV6-1 and TRBJ2-7; possible D gene TRBD1, 8 bases. CDR1 and CDR2 (germline): MNHNS, SASEGT. V was cut by 6 bases and J by 5 bases, with 26 bases left in between. The CDR3 extends over 17 amino acids. The DNA for the CDR3 is TGTGCCAGCAGGACCCTGGCTATCTGGACAGGGAGGGACGAGCAGTACTTC. It specifies CASRTLAIWTGRDEQYF.

This clonotype was picked up many times. The rearrangement joins TRBV27 to TRBJ1-1, with TRBD1 identical over 8 bases. V lost 8 bases to trimming and J lost 3 bases; unmatched junction nucleotides: 5. The CDR3 has 13 amino acids. Germline loops: CDR1 MNHEY, CDR2 SMNVEV (reference sequence). The CDR3 bases are TGTGCCAGCCTCGGACAGGGAGACACTGAAGCTTTCTTT. Protein product: CASLGQGDTEAFF.

In this sample, this clonotype turned up many times. The V gene is TRBV6-2 or TRBV6-3, the J gene TRBJ2-7; the D is unclear. Germline CDR1 MNHEY, CDR2 SVGEGT. The CDR3 covers 15 residues. Trimming removed 7 bases from V and 3 bases from J, with 19 bases in between. CDR3 sequence reads: CASTPSYGSRYEQYF. The CDR3 nucleotides are TGTGCCAGCACGCCAAGTTACGGGTCCCGCTACGAGCAGTACTTC.

This clonotype appeared a few times. This rearrangement joins TRBV12-3 or TRBV12-4 to TRBJ2-1; 10 bases agree with TRBD2. This CDR3 contains 13 residues. Trimming removed 6 bases from V and 9 bases from J; junction bases left unmatched: 5. The CDR3 DNA reads TGTGCCAGCAGACCGGGACTAGCGCTTGAGCAGTTCTTC. This encodes CASRPGLALEQFF.

The chain joins TRBV6-5 to TRBJ2-7, with a possible D match to TRBD2 (6 bases). This CDR3 spans 14 amino acids. Germline V gene data show CDR1 as MNHEY and CDR2 as SVGAGI. V dropped 4 bases and J dropped 5 bases, with 15 bases sitting between them. CDR3 loop: CASSSGRGKNEQYF. CDR3 nucleotides: TGTGCCAGCAGTTCTGGTCGCGGGAAGAACGAGCAGTACTTC.

V is TRBV20-1 and J is TRBJ2-1; TRBD2 agrees at 13 bases. The CDR3 runs to 16 residues. Germline lookup yields CDR1 DFQATT and CDR2 SNEGSKA (reference sequence). V lost 4 bases, J lost 8 bases, and 11 bases stayed unmatched. In nucleotides, the CDR3 is TGCAGTGCTAACCCTGGACTAGCGGGAGCGTTCGATGAGCAGTTCTTC. Translated: CSANPGLAGAFDEQFF.

This clonotype was counted many times. This chain links TRBV3-1 with TRBJ1-2; the match to TRBD1 covers 9 bases. The CDR3 totals 15 residues. Trimming removed 0 bases from V and 3 bases from J; junction bases left unmatched: 2. Germline V lookup: CDR1 LGHDT, CDR2 YNNKEL (reference sequence). The DNA for the CDR3 is TGTGCCAGCAGCCAAGAGACAGGGGGTTACTATGGCTACACCTTC. Its protein product is CASSQETGGYYGYTF.

This clonotype was observed at least ten times. The chain carries TRBV15 and TRBJ1-1; possibly TRBD1 for D (6 bases). CDR3 size: 14 residues. The germline gives CDR1 LNHNV, CDR2 YYDKDF (reference sequence). Deletions cut 3 bases from V and 9 bases from J, with 17 bases between. CDR3 loop: CATSSGGITNQAFF. In nucleotides, the CDR3 is TGTGCCACCAGCAGTGGGGGCATTACGAACCAAGCTTTCTTT.

This clonotype was counted ten times or more. V usage is TRBV11-2 and J usage is TRBJ2-1, with TRBD2 matching over 10 bases. CDR3 size: 17 residues. Germline-derived CDR1 and CDR2 are SGHAT and FQNNGV. With 5 bases clipped from V and 6 bases from J, the junction kept 13 bases outside the gene matches. CDR3 protein: CASSKGASGGRGNEQFF. The CDR3 bases are TGTGCCAGCAGCAAAGGGGCTAGCGGGGGTAGAGGCAATGAGCAGTTCTTC.

The chain couples TRBV30 to TRBJ1-5, with 11 bases that match TRBD1. CDR1 is GTSNPN, CDR2 SVGIG, per germline (reference sequence). Losses at the gene ends were 3 bases for V and 4 bases for J; bases not matched to a gene: 11. The CDR3 runs 17 residues. The CDR3 reads CAWSRMRRDRGNQPQHF. CDR3 bases: TGTGCCTGGAGCAGAATGAGGCGGGACAGGGGGAATCAGCCCCAGCATTTT.

This clonotype was observed at least ten times. This chain links TRBV19 with TRBJ1-2, with D tentatively TRBD1 (5 bases). The V and J ends lost 3 bases and 5 bases respectively, with 16 bases between them. CDR3 size: 15 residues. Looked up from germline, CDR1 is LNHDA and CDR2 is SQIVND (reference sequence). CDR3 nucleotides: TGTGCCAGTAGTATCGGGTCAGGGACTACATATGGCTACACCTTC. Its protein product is CASSIGSGTTYGYTF. Full variable domain (missing parts from reference TRBV19 and TRBJ1-2): DGGITQSPKYLFRKEGQNVTLSCEQNLNHDAMYWYRQDPGQGLRLIYYSQIVNDFQKGDIAEGYSVSREKKESFPLTVTSAQKNPTAFYLCASSIGSGTTYGYTFGSGTRLTVV.

This clonotype was seen repeatedly, ten times or more. The rearrangement joins TRBV12-5 to TRBJ1-2, with D perhaps TRBD1 (6 bases). Germline V gives CDR1 LGHNT, CDR2 FRNRAP. The length of the CDR3 is 13 residues. V was pared by 6 bases and J by 4 bases, with 12 bases between. This chain's CDR3 is CASGKGVGYGYTF. The CDR3 coding sequence is TGTGCTAGTGGCAAGGGGGTCGGCTATGGCTACACCTTC.

This clonotype was recorded many times. V gene TRBV9 combines with J gene TRBJ1-2; possibly TRBD1 for D (5 bases). Germline-derived CDR1 and CDR2 are SGDLS and YYNGEE. This CDR3 comprises 14 residues. V was pared by 2 bases and J by 4 bases, with 12 bases between. The CDR3 DNA reads as TGTGCCAGCAGCGTTTATGAGACAGCCTATGGCTACACCTTC. It specifies CASSVYETAYGYTF.

At least ten counts were recorded for this clonotype. The genes are TRBV19 and TRBJ1-5, with 7 bases identical to TRBD1. The ends lost 7 bases at V and 2 bases at J; junction bases unmatched: 5. The CDR3 is 14 amino acids. Germline assignment: CDR1 LNHDA and CDR2 SQIVND (reference sequence). CDR3 sequence (DNA): TGTGCCAGTAAAATCGGGACAGGCAATCAGCCCCAGCATTTT. Residues: CASKIGTGNQPQHF.

Ten or more counts support this clonotype. The CDR3 sequence: CASGTLYQPQHF. CDR3 coding DNA: TGTGCCAGCGGGACCCTGTATCAGCCCCAGCATTTT. This sequence joins TRBV28 and TRBJ1-5; D is possibly TRBD1 (5 bases). This CDR3 contains 12 residues. Germline CDR1 MDHEN, CDR2 SYDVKM. V was clipped by 8 bases and J by 5 bases, with 10 bases between them.

This clonotype was recorded many times. The V call is TRBV7-6, the J call TRBJ1-2; D is unclear. V was trimmed by 1 base and J by 4 bases, leaving 13 bases between them. This CDR3 spans 15 amino acids. The germline gives CDR1 SGHVS, CDR2 FNYEAQ. The CDR3 DNA sequence: TGTGCCAGCAGCTTAGTTCCGGCGGGCGGCTATGGCTACACCTTC. It yields the protein CASSLVPAGGYGYTF.

Notes on this clonotype: This clone may be a read error of a much larger clone one base away. The chain carries TRBV19 and TRBJ1-5, with D perhaps TRBD1 (5 bases). V was trimmed by 5 bases and J by 7 bases, leaving 15 bases between them. Germline V gene lookup returns CDR1 LNHDA and CDR2 SQIVND (reference sequence). This CDR3 region has 14 residues. CDR3 amino acids: CASSLPRAGQPQHF. CDR3 nucleotides: TGTGCCAGTAGTCTCCCCAGGGCAGGGCAGCCCCAGCATTTT.

This clonotype was seen at least ten times. J is TRBJ2-1 and V is TRBV20-1; tentative D call: TRBD2 (7 bases). The germline V gene has CDR1 DFQATT and CDR2 SNEGSKA (reference sequence). This CDR3 region has 15 residues. V was cut by 0 bases and J by 7 bases, with 16 bases left in between. CDR3 coding DNA: TGCAGTGCTAGAGATCTGTGGGGGGGCCGGAATGAGCAGTTCTTC. Protein product: CSARDLWGGRNEQFF.

This clonotype occurred many times. The chain is built from TRBV28 and TRBJ1-1, with 7 nucleotides matching TRBD1. CDR3 length: 14 amino acids. Germline loops: CDR1 MDHEN, CDR2 SYDVKM. Germline trimming cut 2 bases from V and 2 bases from J; bases unmatched to any gene: 2. The CDR3 DNA sequence: TGTGCCAGCAGTTTAGGGACAGAAAACACTGAAGCTTTCTTT. Translating it yields CASSLGTENTEAFF. Variable domain in full (rest from reference TRBV28 and TRBJ1-1): DVKVTQSSRYLVKRTGEKVFLECVQDMDHENMFWYRQDPGLGLRLIYFSYDVKMKEKGDIPEGYSVSREKKERFSLILESASTNQTSMYLCASSLGTENTEAFFGQGTRLTVV.

The rearrangement joins TRBV7-3 to TRBJ1-6; D call uncertain. Germline CDR1 reads SGHTA; CDR2 reads FQGTGA. The CDR3 is made up of 16 amino acids. Trimming cost V 5 bases and J 8 bases, with 19 bases left between them. CDR3 nucleotides: TGTGCCAGCAGCGATGGATTGCTTGGCTCAGATTCACCCCTCCACTTT. Translating gives CASSDGLLGSDSPLHF.

This clonotype has ten or more counts. This chain joins TRBV7-9 and TRBJ2-1; D uncertain. The germline gives CDR1 SEHNR, CDR2 FQNEAQ (reference sequence). This CDR3 comprises 15 residues. Trimming shortened V by 1 base and J by 0 bases, and 7 bases separated the two germline ends. The CDR3 DNA follows: TGTGCCAGCAGCTTAGGCGTCAGCTCCTACAATGAGCAGTTCTTC. Encoded protein: CASSLGVSSYNEQFF.

The chain joins TRBV7-9 to TRBJ2-1, with TRBD2 matching 11 bases. Germline V gives CDR1 SEHNR, CDR2 FQNEAQ (reference sequence). V trimming: 5 bases; J trimming: 5 bases; junction bases outside the gene matches: 8. CDR3 length: 16 residues. This CDR3 reads CASSGRRLAGNNEQFF. The CDR3 DNA sequence: TGTGCCAGCAGCGGCCGACGACTAGCGGGGAACAATGAGCAGTTCTTC.

This clonotype came up many times. The CDR3 loop reads CASSRGVTEAFF. The CDR3 DNA sequence: TGCGCCAGCAGCCGGGGGGTCACTGAAGCTTTCTTT. This chain connects TRBV4-1 to TRBJ1-1; TRBD1 is a possible D gene (5 bases). Germline lookup yields CDR1 MGHRA and CDR2 YSYEKL. The CDR3 consists of 12 residues. Trimming removed 4 bases at V and 4 bases at J, with 7 bases between.

This clonotype was seen repeatedly, ten times or more. The chain couples TRBV15 to TRBJ1-3; no clear D gene. Per germline, CDR1 LNHNV and CDR2 YYDKDF (reference sequence). With 0 bases removed from V and 0 bases from J, the gap between germline ends came to 9 bases. The CDR3 has 16 amino acids. CDR3: CATSRDLLVSGNTIYF. The CDR3 DNA reads as TGTGCCACCAGCAGAGATCTTCTGGTCTCTGGAAACACCATATATTTT.

Only a few counts were recorded for this clonotype. The CDR3 DNA reads as TGTGCCAGCTCACCGGAAAACACCATATATTTT. Encoded protein: CASSPENTIYF. The chain carries TRBV18 and TRBJ1-3; D not resolved. The length of the CDR3 is 11 residues. With 3 bases removed from V and 6 bases from J, the gap between germline ends came to 3 bases. The germline V gene encodes CDR1 KGHSH and CDR2 LQKENI.

This clonotype was counted many times. The gene calls are TRBV19 and TRBJ2-1; possible D gene TRBD2, 5 bases. The germline V gene encodes CDR1 LNHDA and CDR2 SQIVND (reference sequence). The CDR3 has 16 residues. Trimming removed 5 bases at V and 4 bases at J, with 18 bases between. CDR3 in DNA: TGTGCCAGTAGTGCCGGACTGATGCCTGGGTACAATGAGCAGTTCTTC. Residues: CASSAGLMPGYNEQFF.

Turning to this clonotype: It may be a read error: a sequence one base away is much more abundant. This rearrangement joins TRBV6-1 to TRBJ2-7; D is uncertain. V was trimmed by 7 bases and J by 3 bases, leaving 7 bases between them. CDR3 length equals 11 residues. CDR1 and CDR2 (germline): MNHNS, SASEGT. The CDR3 nucleotides are TGTGCCAGCAATATTTACTACGAGCAGTACTTC. Its translation is CASNIYYEQYF.